These 28 T cell receptor beta chains share one sample of origin, sequenced in a study of vaccination effects on CD4 cells after COVID-19. These receptors' targets are unknown. Prior to sequencing, the ViraFEST assay stimulated PBMC with viral peptide pools, which expanded the antigen-specific CD4+ T cells. Cultured cells yielded isolated CD4+ T cells after roughly 11 days. Vaccinated recipients, who were negative for nucleocapsid antibodies, had no history of SARS-CoV-2 infection. Produced via immunoSEQ multiplex PCR; TCRdb's table is partial and in-frame only. The sample records tens of thousands of clones, roughly 79% being singletons. Sequencing used CD4+ T cells from PBMCs cultured with HCoV-NL63 spike peptides, obtained before COVID-19 vaccination. Receptors were obtained from a human donor who received a COVID-19 vaccine.

The chain uses TRBV5-1 and TRBJ1-4; possible D gene TRBD1, 6 bases. Germline V gene data show CDR1 as SGHRS and CDR2 as YFSETQ. Trimming cost V 4 bases and J 0 bases, with 10 bases left between them. The CDR3 has 15 residues. The CDR3 loop is CASSPGESTNEKLFF. The CDR3 DNA is TGCGCCAGCAGCCCAGGGGAGTCAACTAATGAAAAACTGTTTTTT.

The V and J genes are TRBV24-1 and TRBJ2-6; possible D gene TRBD1, 6 bases. This CDR3 has 15 residues. The V end lost 3 bases, the J end lost 4 bases, and 9 bases lay between the germline ends. CDR1 KGHDR and CDR2 SFDVKD come from the germline V gene. CDR3: CATSDPGAGANVLTF. DNA for the CDR3: TGTGCCACCAGTGATCCAGGGGCGGGGGCCAACGTCCTGACTTTC.

The chain links TRBV5-1 to TRBJ1-1; D remains ambiguous. The CDR3 runs to 14 residues. Trimming pared 1 base from V and 1 base from J, leaving 8 bases between. Germline loops: CDR1 SGHRS, CDR2 YFSETQ. CDR3 nucleotides: TGCGCCAGCAGCTTGTCCCCCCCGAACACTGAAGCTTTCTTT. This encodes CASSLSPPNTEAFF.

This rearrangement joins TRBV6-1 to TRBJ2-1, with D possibly being TRBD1 (5 bases). The length of the CDR3 is 11 residues. Trimming shortened V by 3 bases and J by 12 bases, and 9 bases separated the two germline ends. CDR1 is MNHNS and CDR2 is SASEGT in the germline V gene. The CDR3 region has the DNA TGTGCCAGCAGTGAGCGGCAGGGGCAGTTCTTC. It codes for CASSERQGQFF.

The chain has TRBV11-1 and TRBJ1-3; 7 positions match TRBD1. CDR1 and CDR2 from the germline V gene are SGHAT and FQDESV (reference sequence). The J segment lost 1 base and the V segment lost 5 bases, leaving 5 bases of the junction unmatched. This CDR3 is built from 15 residues. CDR3: CASSGSTGSGNTIYF. CDR3 in DNA: TGTGCCAGCAGCGGATCGACAGGGTCTGGAAACACCATATATTTT.

The chain employs TRBV7-2 and TRBJ2-7; D may correspond to TRBD1 or TRBD2 (5 bases each). CDR1 is SGHTA, CDR2 FQGNSA, per germline. Trimming took off 5 bases at V and 3 bases at J, with 11 bases between the two ends. The CDR3 contains 13 residues. CDR3 sequence reads: CASSEGRVYEQYV. Here the CDR3 DNA reads TGTGCCAGCAGCGAGGGACGGGTCTACGAGCAGTACGTC.

This clone has just a few counts. This sequence joins TRBV14 and TRBJ1-1; 7 bases align to TRBD1. The germline gives CDR1 SGHDN, CDR2 FVKESK. The CDR3 covers 14 residues. V lost 4 bases to trimming and J lost 4 bases; unmatched junction nucleotides: 6. CDR3: CASSRGGTSTEAFF. The CDR3 nucleotides read TGTGCCAGCAGCCGAGGGGGCACGAGCACTGAAGCTTTCTTT.

The chain links TRBV2 to TRBJ2-2; a possible D gene is TRBD2 (5 bases). This CDR3 contains 16 residues. CDR1 is SNHLY and CDR2 is FYNNEI in the germline V gene. Trimming took off 4 bases at V and 5 bases at J, with 17 bases between the two ends. Here the CDR3 DNA reads TGTGCCAGCAGTGTTACTCTTGCGGGTGGTACCGGGGAGCTGTTTTTT. This codes for CASSVTLAGGTGELFF. Based on the CDR3 plus reference TRBV2 and TRBJ2-2, the full variable domain is EPEVTQTPSHQVTQMGQEVILRCVPISNHLYFYWYRQILGQKVEFLVSFYNNEISEKSEIFDDQFSVERPDGSNFTLKIRSTKLEDSAMYFCASSVTLAGGTGELFFGEGSRLTVL.

The chain recombines TRBV9 with TRBJ2-3; tentatively, D is TRBD1 (6 bases). Germline V gene sequence: CDR1 SGDLS, CDR2 YYNGEE. V was shortened by 4 bases and J by 2 bases, with 17 bases between the two germline ends. The CDR3 consists of 16 residues. CDR3 residues: CASSPIITGITDTQYF. The CDR3 nucleotides read TGTGCCAGCAGCCCTATCATTACAGGGATCACAGATACGCAGTATTTT.

The V call is TRBV12-3 or TRBV12-4, the J call TRBJ2-1; D ambiguous. The CDR3 length is 13 residues. With 2 bases removed from V and 5 bases from J, the gap between germline ends came to 7 bases. Written as DNA, the CDR3 is TGTGCCAGCAGTTTAAGGTTGAACAATGAGCAGTTCTTC. Protein sequence: CASSLRLNNEQFF.

This clone was detected a few times. The chain links TRBV28 to TRBJ1-1; TRBD1 agrees at 7 bases. V gave up 4 bases and J gave up 7 bases; unmatched junction bases: 6. Germline CDR1 is MDHEN and CDR2 is SYDVKM. The CDR3 loop spans 13 amino acids. CDR3 amino acids: CASSWTGFIEAFF. In DNA form, the CDR3 reads TGTGCCAGCAGTTGGACAGGTTTTATTGAAGCTTTCTTT.

The gene calls are TRBV7-3 and TRBJ2-2; TRBD1 matches at 7 bases. The V gene end was trimmed by 3 bases and the J gene end by 7 bases; junction bases not matched to a gene: 11. This CDR3 spans 16 amino acids. Germline loops: CDR1 SGHTA, CDR2 FQGTGA. This chain's CDR3 is CASSFNRGGLDGELFF. The CDR3 coding sequence is TGTGCCAGCAGCTTCAATAGAGGGGGCCTTGACGGGGAGCTGTTTTTT.

By share, this clone ranks as medium-sized. The V gene is TRBV7-8, the J gene TRBJ2-7, with TRBD1 as a possible D gene (6 bases). This CDR3 has 13 amino acids. V lost 5 bases and J lost 3, with 11 bases in between. The germline gives CDR1 SGHVS, CDR2 FQNEAQ. The chain's CDR3 is CASSRRDNYEQYV. The CDR3 DNA reads as TGTGCCAGCAGCCGCCGGGACAACTACGAGCAGTACGTC.

V and J are TRBV18 and TRBJ2-2, with 11 bases that match TRBD2. The CDR3 is made up of 16 amino acids. Germline loops: CDR1 KGHSH, CDR2 LQKENI. V gave up 2 bases and J gave up 5 bases; unmatched junction bases: 4. Written as DNA, the CDR3 is TGTGCCAGCTCACCAGTCCTAGCGGGGGGAACCGGGGAGCTGTTTTTT. It translates to CASSPVLAGGTGELFF.

The rearrangement joins TRBV6-1 to TRBJ1-2; no definite D call. The V gene lost 1 base and the J gene lost 5 bases, with 8 bases spanning the gap. Per germline, CDR1 MNHNS and CDR2 SASEGT. This CDR3 comprises 13 residues. The DNA of the CDR3 is TGTGCCAGCAGTGAAGAGAGGTGGTATGGCTACACCTTC. It codes for CASSEERWYGYTF.

The chain carries TRBV5-4 and TRBJ2-6; 9 nucleotides agree with TRBD1. Germline V gene lookup returns CDR1 SGHNT and CDR2 YYREEE (reference sequence). J gave up 13 bases and V 4 bases, and 9 bases lay outside the gene matches. CDR3 length: 14 amino acids. The CDR3 DNA reads as TGTGCCAGCAGCGAATTGGGACAGGGATATGTCCTGACTTTC. Amino acids: CASSELGQGYVLTF.

The chain recombines TRBV18 with TRBJ1-1; 10 bases agree with TRBD1. This CDR3 has 13 amino acids. V gave up 5 bases and J gave up 5 bases; unmatched junction bases: 2. CDR1 is KGHSH and CDR2 is LQKENI in the germline V gene. Here the CDR3 reads CASSGQGGTEAFF. As DNA, the CDR3 is TGTGCCAGCTCAGGACAGGGGGGGACTGAAGCTTTCTTT. The full variable domain, completed using reference TRBV18 and TRBJ1-1, is NAGVMQNPRHLVRRRGQEARLRCSPMKGHSHVYWYRQLPEEGLKFMVYLQKENIIDESGMPKERFSAEFPKEGPSILRIQQVVRGDSAAYFCASSGQGGTEAFFGQGTRLTVV.

V gene TRBV24-1 combines with J gene TRBJ2-5, with 7 bases matching TRBD1. CDR1 and CDR2 (germline): KGHDR, SFDVKD. The V and J ends lost 3 bases and 5 bases, in that order; junction bases with no gene match: 8. This CDR3 has 15 amino acids. The CDR3 region is CATSDRGRTLETQYF. DNA of the CDR3: TGTGCCACCAGTGATAGGGGGCGGACGTTGGAGACCCAGTACTTC.

The V call is TRBV27, the J call TRBJ2-3; D uncertain. V was cut by 4 bases and J by 0 bases, with 17 bases left in between. CDR1 is MNHEY and CDR2 is SMNVEV in the germline V gene (reference sequence). The CDR3 runs 17 residues. CDR3 in amino acids: CASSYLPGQPSTDTQYF. The CDR3 DNA is TGTGCCAGCAGTTACCTCCCGGGTCAGCCTAGCACAGATACGCAGTATTTT.

The chain recombines TRBV14 with TRBJ1-1; possibly TRBD1 for D (5 bases). CDR1 and CDR2 from the germline V gene are SGHDN and FVKESK. V lost 8 bases to trimming and J lost 4 bases, with 17 bases between them. CDR3 length: 14 residues. The chain's CDR3 is CASAPIEGRTEAFF. CDR3 DNA sequence: TGTGCCAGCGCCCCAATTGAGGGGCGCACTGAAGCTTTCTTT.

This clone showed up just a few times. The chain couples TRBV5-1 to TRBJ2-2, with 9 nucleotides matching TRBD1. Trimming cost V 4 bases and J 3 bases; bases outside gene matches: 4. The CDR3 totals 15 residues. Per germline, CDR1 SGHRS and CDR2 YFSETQ. Written as DNA, the CDR3 is TGCGCCAGCAGCCCCGGGACAGGGTACACCGGGGAGCTGTTTTTT. Protein: CASSPGTGYTGELFF.

V and J are TRBV10-2 and TRBJ2-7, with D hard to call. Trimming shortened V by 3 bases and J by 3 bases, and 12 bases separated the two germline ends. Germline loops: CDR1 WSHSY, CDR2 SAAADI. CDR3 length: 14 residues. The DNA of the CDR3 is TGCGCCAGCAGTGACATTTATGGGGACTACGAGCAGTACGTC. Its protein product is CASSDIYGDYEQYV.

This chain uses TRBV5-1 with TRBJ2-1, with a weak D call TRBD1 (6 bases). Germline assignment: CDR1 SGHRS and CDR2 YFSETQ. This CDR3 comprises 15 residues. With 0 bases removed from V and 5 bases from J, the gap between germline ends came to 12 bases. CDR3 in amino acids: CASSLAGENHNEQFF. CDR3 sequence (DNA): TGCGCCAGCAGCTTGGCAGGGGAAAATCACAATGAGCAGTTCTTC.

This clone was counted a few times. V gene TRBV19 combines with J gene TRBJ2-2, with 9 nucleotides matching TRBD2. Germline V gene data show CDR1 as LNHDA and CDR2 as SQIVND (reference sequence). The CDR3 sequence is 16 residues long. Unmatched junction bases numbered 8, after V lost 5 bases and J lost 4 bases. The chain's CDR3 is CASSVGLAMVTGELFF. The CDR3 region has the DNA TGTGCCAGTAGTGTGGGACTAGCAATGGTCACCGGGGAGCTGTTTTTT.

The rearrangement joins TRBV2 to TRBJ1-1; the D is unclear. The CDR3 has 12 amino acids. Germline lookup yields CDR1 SNHLY and CDR2 FYNNEI. With 2 bases removed from V and 7 bases from J, the gap between germline ends came to 8 bases. The CDR3 reads CASSEIRNEAFF. The CDR3 DNA reads TGTGCCAGCAGTGAAATAAGGAATGAAGCTTTCTTT. The full variable domain, its missing parts supplied by reference TRBV2 and TRBJ1-1, is EPEVTQTPSHQVTQMGQEVILRCVPISNHLYFYWYRQILGQKVEFLVSFYNNEISEKSEIFDDQFSVERPDGSNFTLKIRSTKLEDSAMYFCASSEIRNEAFFGQGTRLTVV.

This chain connects TRBV24-1 to TRBJ2-1, with D possibly matching TRBD2 (6 bases). The CDR3 has 15 residues. The germline CDR1 and CDR2 sequences are KGHDR and SFDVKD. V was cut by 8 bases and J by 5 bases, with 18 bases left in between. CDR3 protein: CATTGTVGGNNEQFF. In DNA form, the CDR3 reads TGTGCCACCACAGGGACTGTGGGGGGTAACAATGAGCAGTTCTTC.

The rearrangement joins TRBV7-2 to TRBJ1-4; 7 nucleotides match TRBD1. The CDR3 runs 15 residues. The junction had 10 bases not matched to a gene; V was cut back by 5 bases and J by 7 bases. Germline V gene data show CDR1 as SGHTA and CDR2 as FQGNSA. The CDR3 region has the DNA TGTGCCAGCAGCCCCCCCGGACAGGAGGGTGAAAAACTGTTTTTT. Protein sequence: CASSPPGQEGEKLFF.

The gene calls are TRBV5-1 and TRBJ1-2, with D maybe TRBD1 (5 bases). CDR3 size: 14 residues. CDR1 and CDR2 from the germline V gene are SGHRS and YFSETQ. Trimming cost V 6 bases and J 4 bases, with 16 bases left between them. In nucleotides, the CDR3 is TGCGCCAGCAATCCGGGACGGCAGATCTATGGCTACACCTTC. It yields the protein CASNPGRQIYGYTF.